This paragraph covers one T cell receptor (beta chain) sequence. What it binds is unknown. V lost 7 bases and J 5 bases, leaving 12 bases between the germline ends. Germline CDR1 reads LNHDA; CDR2 reads SQIVND (reference sequence). The CDR3 consists of 12 residues. This specimen comes from a study of cytomegalovirus exposure and HLA in healthy donors. Overall study: A later analysis reported the same platform for the 100 to 150 validation repertoires and the roughly 650 first-cohort repertoires.

Study findings and constraints: In vitro confirmation showed three CMV-associated chains to be CMV antigen specific. Cytomegalovirus association was listed for 150 or so TCR beta chains.

Only in-frame clones appear in the TCRdb table, and some are missing; sequencing was by immunoSEQ multiplex PCR. The sample includes under 150,000 clones, 85% to 90% seen only once; the top ten take roughly 10%. The sequence derives from a man younger than 35 in good health and CMV-seropositive. The sample was PBMCs. V is TRBV19 and J is TRBJ2-7; tentatively, D is TRBD2 (6 bases). The CDR3 sequence is CASMGREDEQYF. The CDR3 nucleotides read TGTGCCAGTATGGGCAGGGAGGACGAGCAGTACTTC.